These 13 T cell receptor beta chains share one sample of origin, sequenced in a study of blood T cell repertoires in COVID-19 (dated by TCRdb to about 2020). Library preparation used the immunoSEQ multiplex PCR assay. The source is immuneACCESS, and TCRdb retained only in-frame sequences with V and J called. Part of the clones is not carried over; for the studies checked, unresolved V genes explain less than half of this, and the remainder is unexplained. The sample table lists under 200,000 clones, roughly 84% of them with a count of one. Together, the top ten hold around 13% of the sample. Sequenced material: PBMCs or T cells enriched from blood (not recorded which). These receptors were collected from a woman aged 55 to 70 who had recovered from COVID-19.

The rearrangement uses TRBV28 and TRBJ1-4, with TRBD1 matching 7 bases. This CDR3 is built from 13 residues. The V gene's germline CDR1 is MDHEN and CDR2 SYDVKM. Unmatched junction bases numbered 3, after V lost 6 bases and J lost 5 bases. CDR3 in amino acids: CASRAGGNEKLFF. The CDR3 DNA is TGTGCCAGCAGGGCAGGGGGAAATGAAAAACTGTTTTTT.

The chain is built from TRBV2 and TRBJ1-4, with 10 positions matching TRBD1. CDR1 and CDR2 (germline): SNHLY, FYNNEI. CDR3 size: 16 residues. V gave up 7 bases and J gave up 2 bases; unmatched junction bases: 7. The CDR3 sequence: CASIRDRGSTNEKLFF. For the CDR3, the DNA is TGTGCCAGCATACGGGACAGGGGATCGACTAATGAAAAACTGTTTTTT.

V usage is TRBV5-6 and J usage is TRBJ2-1; TRBD2 matches at 13 bases. CDR1 and CDR2 from the germline V gene are SGHDT and YYEEEE. V lost 3 bases and J lost 8; bases outside the gene matches: 5. The CDR3 has 15 amino acids. The CDR3: CASSSGLAGDYEQFF. CDR3 nucleotides: TGTGCCAGCAGCTCCGGACTAGCGGGAGATTATGAGCAGTTCTTC.

Here the CDR3 reads CASSLPGGTDTQYF. As DNA, the CDR3 is TGTGCCAGCAGCTTACCGGGGGGCACAGATACGCAGTATTTT. This sequence joins TRBV7-2 and TRBJ2-3; D possibly corresponds to TRBD2 (6 bases). This CDR3 region has 14 residues. The V and J ends lost 2 bases and 1 base respectively, with 7 bases between them. Germline CDR1 and CDR2: SGHTA and FQGNSA.

This clone was picked up many times. This chain connects TRBV10-2 to TRBJ1-2; possibly TRBD1 for D (6 bases). The CDR3 contains 13 residues. Germline CDR1 and CDR2: WSHSY and SAAADI. V gave up 6 bases and J gave up 3 bases, with 11 bases separating them. CDR3 DNA sequence: TGCGCCAGCAGCCTTGACAGGTACTATGGCTACACCTTC. This sequence encodes CASSLDRYYGYTF.

The chain couples TRBV25-1 to TRBJ2-7; 8 nucleotides align to TRBD2. V dropped 7 bases and J dropped 2; count of bases not matched to a gene: 4. This CDR3 has 13 residues. The germline CDR1 and CDR2 sequences are MGHDK and SYGVNS. CDR3 region: CASTGGGPYEQYF. Written as DNA, the CDR3 is TGTGCCAGCACGGGAGGGGGACCCTACGAGCAGTACTTC.

This sequence joins TRBV3-1 (or the pseudogene TRBV3-2) and TRBJ1-6, with TRBD1 as a possible D gene (5 bases). The germline gives CDR1 LGHDT, CDR2 YNNKEL (reference sequence). The CDR3 consists of 16 residues. Trimming pared 2 bases from V and 8 bases from J, leaving 16 bases between. The CDR3 loop reads CASSQMTAGVYSPLHF. In nucleotides, the CDR3 is TGTGCCAGCAGCCAAATGACAGCGGGGGTATATTCACCCCTCCACTTT.

The rearrangement links TRBV2 to TRBJ2-7, with a possible D match to TRBD1 (5 bases). Trimming removed 1 base from V and 0 bases from J, with 10 bases in between. Germline values: CDR1 SNHLY, CDR2 FYNNEI. The CDR3 contains 15 residues. The CDR3 here is CASSEGQGRSYEQYF. CDR3 nucleotides: TGTGCCAGCAGTGAAGGTCAGGGCCGCTCCTACGAGCAGTACTTC.

This clone occurred a few times. V and J are TRBV21-1 and TRBJ1-5; the table's D call, TRBD1, was not checked against the DNA. TRBV21-1 is a documented pseudogene. The CDR3 consists of 14 residues. CDR3 sequence (DNA): TGTGCCAGCAGCAACGGAAGGGGGAATCAGCCCCAGCATTTT. It codes for CASSNGRGNQPQHF.

The V gene is TRBV30, the J gene TRBJ2-2; the D gene is possibly TRBD1 (6 bases). The germline V and J ends were trimmed by 2 bases and 6 bases, with 10 bases remaining between them. Germline V gene data show CDR1 as GTSNPN and CDR2 as SVGIG (reference sequence). CDR3 size: 13 residues. CDR3 in DNA: TGTGCCTGGAGTCCACAGGGTCCCGGGGAGCTGTTTTTT. This translates into CAWSPQGPGELFF.

The chain is built from TRBV9 and TRBJ1-4; D remains unclear. Trimming removed 3 bases at V and 7 bases at J, with 13 bases between. This CDR3 is 14 amino acids long. The germline V gene encodes CDR1 SGDLS and CDR2 YYNGEE. In DNA, the CDR3 is TGTGCCAGCAGCGCGACAATGCTGAGTGAAAAACTGTTTTTT. Its translation: CASSATMLSEKLFF.

The chain couples TRBV3-1 (or the pseudogene TRBV3-2) to TRBJ2-7, with 8 positions matching TRBD2. The CDR3 runs to 15 residues. Trimming removed 1 base from V and 3 bases from J; junction bases left unmatched: 5. Germline V lookup: CDR1 LGHDT, CDR2 YNNKEL (reference sequence). CDR3 loop: CASSQGVAGFYEQYF. Here the CDR3 DNA reads TGTGCCAGCAGCCAAGGAGTAGCGGGGTTCTACGAGCAGTACTTC.

The gene calls are TRBV6-5 and TRBJ1-5, with D maybe TRBD1 (6 bases). There are 13 residues in the CDR3. From germline, CDR1 is MNHEY and CDR2 SVGAGI. Trimming stripped 7 bases from V and 5 bases from J, with 12 bases between. The CDR3 coding sequence is TGTGCCAGCATGATGGGGGCCTATCAGCCCCAGCATTTT. Translated: CASMMGAYQPQHF.